This record concerns one T cell receptor (beta chain) sequence. No cognate antigen has been identified for it. No much larger clone exists at a distance of one base, and base qualities are not known. The data are from a study of blood T cell repertoires in COVID-19 (dated by TCRdb to about 2020). Background for the entire study: Collaborator samples came from the United States, Italy and Spain and covered acute and convalescent phases of COVID-19. The material from the prospective study consisted of cDNA or gDNA derived from T cells, B-cell-depleted T cells, or PBMCs. Deeply sampled blood TCRbeta repertoires from subjects exposed to, actively infected with, or recovered from COVID-19 were included in the dataset. The repertoires were released in a freely available public database intended as a resource for research on the immune response to SARS-CoV-2. The samples were drawn from two sources: the first 160 participants of the ongoing ImmuneRACE study, and approximately 1,300 subjects contributed by 6 global collaborators. A de-identified subject ID, COVID-19 status, age in years and sex were almost always included in the sample metadata. Where available, HLA class I and class II types were obtained from metadata supplied by the sample provider rather than from assay-based typing. The paper as a whole reports these results and caveats: How much clinical and demographic metadata was included differed by source and by participant, and the metadata was provided uncurated.

The junction shows trimming of 7 bases on V and 8 bases on J, plus 26 bases between the germline ends. CDR1 and CDR2 are drawn from the germline V gene (reference sequence): LNHDA, SQIVND. The CDR3 starts with the cysteine, ends with the phenylalanine, and has 16 residues. Kept here is only the CDR3 DNA, which spans 48 bases and is read in frame from base 1. TCRbeta CDR3 regions were amplified from genomic DNA using the immunoSEQ Assay, a bias-controlled multiplex PCR. Under the source paper's analysis protocol: Within the assay, amplification of reference gene primers was used to estimate how many nucleated cells each sample contained. To quantify the absolute abundance of each unique TCRbeta CDR3 rearrangement, sequence reads were collapsed and filtered. For each sample, productive Simpson clonality was calculated as the square root of Simpson's diversity index across productive rearrangements. The source is immuneACCESS, and TCRdb retained only in-frame sequences with V and J called. Part of the clones is not carried over; for the studies checked, unresolved V genes explain less than half of this, and the remainder is unexplained. The V and J calls and clone size were taken over from that table, and D and trimming were inferred from the DNA. This sample has around 170,000 clones in its table, and 80% to 85% of those were observed once. The ten largest clones take up roughly 6.6% of the sample.

Each collaborating institution followed its own protocols to collect whole blood in K2EDTA tubes. For TCRbeta analysis, collaborator samples were shipped as frozen whole blood, as isolated PBMCs, or as DNA extracted from either sample type. The source of this sequence is a middle-aged woman with acute or convalescent COVID-19. This chain joins TRBV19 to TRBJ1-2; TRBD1 might be the D gene, on 6 matching bases. Sequenced: peripheral blood. The CDR3 loop reads CASTPYVSGGAEGYTF. The DNA sequence is as follows: TGTGCCAGTACCCCATACGTGTCGGGGGGCGCGGAGGGCTACACCTTC.